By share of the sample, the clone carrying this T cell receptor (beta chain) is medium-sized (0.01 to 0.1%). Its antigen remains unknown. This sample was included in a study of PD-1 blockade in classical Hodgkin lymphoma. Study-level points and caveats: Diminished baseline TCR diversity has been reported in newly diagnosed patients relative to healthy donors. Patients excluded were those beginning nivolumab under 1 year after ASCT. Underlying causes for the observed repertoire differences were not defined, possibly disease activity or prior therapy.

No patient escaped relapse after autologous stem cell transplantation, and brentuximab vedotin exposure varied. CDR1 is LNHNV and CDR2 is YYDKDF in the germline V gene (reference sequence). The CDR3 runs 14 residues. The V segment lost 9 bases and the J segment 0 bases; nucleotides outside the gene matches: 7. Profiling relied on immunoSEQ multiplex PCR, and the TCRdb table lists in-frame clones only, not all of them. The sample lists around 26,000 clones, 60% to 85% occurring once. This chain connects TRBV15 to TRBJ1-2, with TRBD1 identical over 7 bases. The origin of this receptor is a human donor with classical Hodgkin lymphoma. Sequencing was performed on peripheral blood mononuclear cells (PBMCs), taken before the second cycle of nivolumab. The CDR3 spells CATRPTGTNYGYTF. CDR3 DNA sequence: TGTGCCACACGCCCGACAGGGACTAACTATGGCTACACCTTC.